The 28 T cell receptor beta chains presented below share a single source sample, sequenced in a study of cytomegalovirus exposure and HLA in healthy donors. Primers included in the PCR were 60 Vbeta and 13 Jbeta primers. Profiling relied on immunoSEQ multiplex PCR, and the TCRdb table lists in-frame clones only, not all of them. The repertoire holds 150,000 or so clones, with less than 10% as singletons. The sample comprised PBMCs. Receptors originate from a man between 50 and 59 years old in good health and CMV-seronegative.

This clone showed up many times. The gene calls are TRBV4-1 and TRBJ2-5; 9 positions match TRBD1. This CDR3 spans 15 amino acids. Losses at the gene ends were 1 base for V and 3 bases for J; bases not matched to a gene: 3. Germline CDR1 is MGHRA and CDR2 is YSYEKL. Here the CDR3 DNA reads TGCGCCAGCAGCCAAGGGGACAGGGAAAAAGAGACCCAGTACTTC. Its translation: CASSQGDREKETQYF.

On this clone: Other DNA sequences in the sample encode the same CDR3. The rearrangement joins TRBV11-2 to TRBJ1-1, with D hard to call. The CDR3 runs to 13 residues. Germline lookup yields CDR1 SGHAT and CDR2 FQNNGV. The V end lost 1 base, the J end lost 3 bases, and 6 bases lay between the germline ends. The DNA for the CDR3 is TGTGCCAGCAGCTTAGGAGAATACACTGAAGCTTTCTTT. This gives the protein CASSLGEYTEAFF.

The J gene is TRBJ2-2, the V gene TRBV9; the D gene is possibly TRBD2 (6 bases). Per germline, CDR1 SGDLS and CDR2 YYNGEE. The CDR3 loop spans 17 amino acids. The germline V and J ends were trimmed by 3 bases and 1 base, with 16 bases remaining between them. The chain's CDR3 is CASSARPRSGNTGELFF. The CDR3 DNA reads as TGTGCCAGCAGCGCCCGTCCGCGTAGCGGGAACACCGGGGAGCTGTTTTTT.

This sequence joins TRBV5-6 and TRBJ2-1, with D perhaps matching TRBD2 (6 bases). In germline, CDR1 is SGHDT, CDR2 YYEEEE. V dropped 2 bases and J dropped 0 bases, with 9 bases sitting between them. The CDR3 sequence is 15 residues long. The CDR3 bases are TGTGCCAGCAGCTTCGGGGGTAGCTCCTACAATGAGCAGTTCTTC. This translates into CASSFGGSSYNEQFF.

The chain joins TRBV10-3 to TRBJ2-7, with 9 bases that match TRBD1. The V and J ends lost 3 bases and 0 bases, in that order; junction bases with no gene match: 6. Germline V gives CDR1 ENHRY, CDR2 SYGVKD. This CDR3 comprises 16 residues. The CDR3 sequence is CAISETGGGNSYEQYF. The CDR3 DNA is TGTGCCATCAGTGAAACAGGGGGCGGGAACTCCTACGAGCAGTACTTC.

This CDR3 is CASSLGGRTGGNTEAFF. In DNA form, the CDR3 reads TGCGCCAGCAGCCTAGGAGGACGGACAGGGGGGAACACTGAAGCTTTCTTT. The genes are TRBV5-1 and TRBJ1-1; 10 nucleotides line up with TRBD1. CDR1 and CDR2 (germline): SGHRS, YFSETQ. The CDR3 is 17 amino acids. Unmatched junction bases numbered 10, after V lost 4 bases and J lost 1 base.

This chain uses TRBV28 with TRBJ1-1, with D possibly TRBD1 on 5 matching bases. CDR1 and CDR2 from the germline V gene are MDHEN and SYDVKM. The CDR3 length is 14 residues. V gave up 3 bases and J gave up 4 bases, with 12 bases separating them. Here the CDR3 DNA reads TGTGCCAGCAGTTTGGGGGGAAAGAGCACTGAAGCTTTCTTT. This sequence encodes CASSLGGKSTEAFF.

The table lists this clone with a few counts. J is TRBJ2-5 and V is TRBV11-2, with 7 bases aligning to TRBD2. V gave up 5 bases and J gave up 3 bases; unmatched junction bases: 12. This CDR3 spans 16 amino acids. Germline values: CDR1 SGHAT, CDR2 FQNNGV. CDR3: CASSPRGSGVKETQYF. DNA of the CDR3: TGTGCCAGCAGCCCCCGGGGAAGCGGGGTGAAAGAGACCCAGTACTTC. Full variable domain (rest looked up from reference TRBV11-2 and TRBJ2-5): EAGVAQSPRYKIIEKRQSVAFWCNPISGHATLYWYQQILGQGPKLLIQFQNNGVVDDSQLPKDRFSAERLKGVDSTLKIQPAKLEDSAVYLCASSPRGSGVKETQYFGPGTRLLVL.

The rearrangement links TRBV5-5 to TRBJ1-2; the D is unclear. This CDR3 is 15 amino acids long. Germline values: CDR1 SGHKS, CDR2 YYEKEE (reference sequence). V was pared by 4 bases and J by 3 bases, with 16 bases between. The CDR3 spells CASSHGSGSDYGYTF. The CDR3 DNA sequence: TGTGCCAGCAGCCATGGCTCGGGGTCGGACTATGGCTACACCTTC.

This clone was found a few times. CDR3 region: CASSETTGNSPLHF. The CDR3 nucleotides are TGTGCCAGCAGTGAGACCACAGGCAATTCACCCCTCCACTTT. The chain has TRBV9 and TRBJ1-6, with D maybe TRBD1 (5 bases). V lost 5 bases to trimming and J lost 7 bases, with 13 bases between them. Germline V lookup: CDR1 SGDLS, CDR2 YYNGEE. The CDR3 extends over 14 amino acids.

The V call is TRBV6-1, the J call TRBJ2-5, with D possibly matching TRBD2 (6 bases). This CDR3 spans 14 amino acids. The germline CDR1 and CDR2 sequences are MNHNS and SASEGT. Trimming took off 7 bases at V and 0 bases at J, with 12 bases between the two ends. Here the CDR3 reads CASITTSYQETQYF. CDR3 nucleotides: TGTGCCAGCATCACTACTAGCTACCAAGAGACCCAGTACTTC.

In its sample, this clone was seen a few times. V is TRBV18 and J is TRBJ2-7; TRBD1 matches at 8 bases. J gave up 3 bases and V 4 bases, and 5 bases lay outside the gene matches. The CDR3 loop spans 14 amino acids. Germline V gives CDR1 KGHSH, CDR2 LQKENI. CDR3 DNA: TGTGCCAGCTCACTACGGACAGGGAACTACGAGCAGTACTTC. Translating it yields CASSLRTGNYEQYF.

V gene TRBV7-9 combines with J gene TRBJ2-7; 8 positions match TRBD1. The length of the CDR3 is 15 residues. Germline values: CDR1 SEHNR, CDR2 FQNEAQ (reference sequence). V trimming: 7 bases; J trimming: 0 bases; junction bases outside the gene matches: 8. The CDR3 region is CASNFVQGGSYEQYF. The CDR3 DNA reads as TGTGCCAGCAACTTCGTACAGGGGGGCTCCTACGAGCAGTACTTC.

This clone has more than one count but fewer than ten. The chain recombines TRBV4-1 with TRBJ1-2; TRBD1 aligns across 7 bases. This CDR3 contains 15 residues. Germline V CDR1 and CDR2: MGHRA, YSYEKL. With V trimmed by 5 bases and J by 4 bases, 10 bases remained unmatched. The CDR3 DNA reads TGCGCCAGCAGCTCTCAGACAGGGTCAAGCTATGGCTACACCTTC. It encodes CASSSQTGSSYGYTF.

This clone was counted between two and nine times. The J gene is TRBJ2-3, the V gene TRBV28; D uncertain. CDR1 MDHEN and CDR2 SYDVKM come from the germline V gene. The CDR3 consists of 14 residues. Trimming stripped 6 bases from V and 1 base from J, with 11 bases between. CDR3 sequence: CASRPPGGTDTQYF. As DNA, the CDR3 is TGTGCCAGCAGGCCCCCGGGTGGCACAGATACGCAGTATTTT.

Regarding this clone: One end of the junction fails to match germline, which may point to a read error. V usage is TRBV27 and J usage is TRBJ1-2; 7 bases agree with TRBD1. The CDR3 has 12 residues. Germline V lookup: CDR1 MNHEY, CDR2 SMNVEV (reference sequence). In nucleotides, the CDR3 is TGTGCCAGCGTGACCTCAGGGGGTACCCTCCTTTTT. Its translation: CASVTSGGTLLF.

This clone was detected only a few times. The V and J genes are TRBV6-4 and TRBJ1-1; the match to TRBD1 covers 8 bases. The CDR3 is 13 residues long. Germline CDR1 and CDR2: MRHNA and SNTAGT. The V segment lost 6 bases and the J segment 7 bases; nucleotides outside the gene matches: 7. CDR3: CASSGQGASEAFF. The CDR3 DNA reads TGTGCCAGCAGCGGTCAGGGGGCAAGTGAAGCTTTCTTT.

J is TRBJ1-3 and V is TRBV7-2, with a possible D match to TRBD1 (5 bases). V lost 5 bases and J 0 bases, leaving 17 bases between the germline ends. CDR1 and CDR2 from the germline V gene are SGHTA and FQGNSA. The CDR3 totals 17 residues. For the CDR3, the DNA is TGTGCCAGCAGCCCTTACGACAGAATACTCTCTGGAAACACCATATATTTT. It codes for CASSPYDRILSGNTIYF.

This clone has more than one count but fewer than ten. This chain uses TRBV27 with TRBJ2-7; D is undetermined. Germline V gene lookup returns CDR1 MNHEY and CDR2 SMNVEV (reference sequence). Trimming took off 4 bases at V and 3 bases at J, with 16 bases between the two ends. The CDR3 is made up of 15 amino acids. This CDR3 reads CASSSASEVIYEQYF. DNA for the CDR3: TGTGCCAGCAGTTCCGCCAGTGAGGTTATCTACGAGCAGTACTTC.

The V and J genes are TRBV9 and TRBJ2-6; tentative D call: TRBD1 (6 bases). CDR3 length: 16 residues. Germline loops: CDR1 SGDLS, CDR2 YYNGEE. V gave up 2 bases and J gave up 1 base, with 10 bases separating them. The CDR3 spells CASSVAQGSGANVLTF. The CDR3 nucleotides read TGTGCCAGCAGCGTGGCGCAGGGGTCTGGGGCCAACGTCCTGACTTTC.

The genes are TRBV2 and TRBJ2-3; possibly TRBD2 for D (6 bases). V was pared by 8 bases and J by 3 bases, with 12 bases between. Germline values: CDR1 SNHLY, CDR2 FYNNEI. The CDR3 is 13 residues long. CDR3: CASDSGATDTQYF. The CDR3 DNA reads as TGTGCCAGCGATTCGGGAGCGACAGATACGCAGTATTTT.

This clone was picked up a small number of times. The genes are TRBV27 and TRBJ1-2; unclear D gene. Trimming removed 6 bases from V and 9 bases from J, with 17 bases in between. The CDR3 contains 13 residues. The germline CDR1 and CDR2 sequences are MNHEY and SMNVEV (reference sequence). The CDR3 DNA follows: TGTGCCAGCAGGTCGGGGATGCCTAGGAGCTACACCTTC. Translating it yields CASRSGMPRSYTF.

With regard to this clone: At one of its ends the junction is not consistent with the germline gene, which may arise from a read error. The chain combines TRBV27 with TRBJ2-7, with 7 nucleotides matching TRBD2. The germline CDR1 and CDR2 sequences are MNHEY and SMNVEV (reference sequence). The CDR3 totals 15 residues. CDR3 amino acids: CVSSLPGGGLYEQYF. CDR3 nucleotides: TGTGTCAGCAGTCTCCCAGGCGGGGGACTTTACGAGCAGTACTTC.

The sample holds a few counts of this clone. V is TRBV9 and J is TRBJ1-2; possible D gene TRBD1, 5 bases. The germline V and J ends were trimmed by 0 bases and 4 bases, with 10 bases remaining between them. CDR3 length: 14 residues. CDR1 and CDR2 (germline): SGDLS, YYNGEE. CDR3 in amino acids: CASSVDRTSYGYTF. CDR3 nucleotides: TGTGCCAGCAGCGTAGATAGGACAAGCTATGGCTACACCTTC. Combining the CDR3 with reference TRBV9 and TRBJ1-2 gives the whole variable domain DSGVTQTPKHLITATGQRVTLRCSPRSGDLSVYWYQQSLDQGLQFLIQYYNGEERAKGNILERFSAQQFPDLHSELNLSSLELGDSALYFCASSVDRTSYGYTFGSGTRLTVV.

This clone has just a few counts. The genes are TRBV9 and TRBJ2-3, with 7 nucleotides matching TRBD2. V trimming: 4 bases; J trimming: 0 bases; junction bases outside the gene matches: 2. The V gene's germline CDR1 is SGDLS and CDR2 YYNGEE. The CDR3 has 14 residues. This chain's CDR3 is CASSQRGSTDTQYF. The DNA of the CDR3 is TGTGCCAGCAGCCAGCGGGGAAGCACAGATACGCAGTATTTT.

As DNA, the CDR3 is TGTGCCAGCAGTTACTCGAAACGGCAGAGGGCCGAGGAAGCTTTCTTT. This codes for CASSYSKRQRAEEAFF. The chain couples TRBV6-6 to TRBJ1-1; D gene unclear. The germline CDR1 and CDR2 sequences are MNHNY and SVGAGI (reference sequence). The CDR3 spans 16 residues. V lost 0 bases and J lost 8, with 19 bases in between.

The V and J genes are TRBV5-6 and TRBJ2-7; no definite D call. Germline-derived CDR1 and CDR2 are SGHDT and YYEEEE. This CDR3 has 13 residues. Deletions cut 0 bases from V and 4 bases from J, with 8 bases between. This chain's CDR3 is CASSLGSPYEQYF. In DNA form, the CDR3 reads TGTGCCAGCAGCTTGGGGAGTCCTTACGAGCAGTACTTC.

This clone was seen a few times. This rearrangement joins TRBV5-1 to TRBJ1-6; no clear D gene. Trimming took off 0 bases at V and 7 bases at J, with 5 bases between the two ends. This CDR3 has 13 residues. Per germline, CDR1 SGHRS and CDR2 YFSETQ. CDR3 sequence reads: CASSLGQNSPLHF. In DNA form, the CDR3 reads TGCGCCAGCAGCTTGGGTCAAAATTCACCCCTCCACTTT.